One T cell receptor (beta chain) is described in this entry. The antigen remains undetermined. These donors were members of the roughly 120-subject validation cohort, a group separate from the approximately 640-subject first cohort. Repertoires were generated with immunoSEQ multiplex PCR, while TCRdb's copy carries only in-frame clones and drops some. This table has 100,000 to 150,000 clones, 94% appearing once. This sample is part of a study of cytomegalovirus exposure and HLA in healthy donors. Study-level points and caveats: The study put 150 or so TCR beta chains on its list as cytomegalovirus-associated. For cytomegalovirus status, the classifier reportedly gave diagnoses with high specificity and sensitivity.

Germline lookup yields CDR1 MNHEY and CDR2 SVGAGI. This CDR3 has 15 residues. Trimming cost V 2 bases and J 6 bases; bases outside gene matches: 7. The receptor was isolated from a woman aged 18-29 years in good health and CMV-seronegative. This rearrangement joins TRBV6-5 to TRBJ2-7; 10 positions agree with TRBD1. The sequenced sample was PBMCs. CDR3 protein: CASSYHGTGVSEQYF. In DNA, the CDR3 is TGTGCCAGCAGTTACCATGGGACAGGGGTTAGCGAGCAGTACTTC.